These 28 T cell receptor beta chains came from one sample sequenced in a study of blood T cell repertoires in COVID-19. Profiled with immunoSEQ multiplex PCR; TCRdb holds only in-frame clones, not every one. The table records about 220,000 clones, about 80% of them present only once. What was sequenced was peripheral blood. The receptors stem from a woman aged 60 to 75 with acute or convalescent COVID-19.

The V and J genes are TRBV2 and TRBJ1-4, with 8 nucleotides matching TRBD1. J was trimmed by 7 bases and V by 6 bases; bases with no gene match: 7. The CDR3 totals 14 residues. Germline V gene lookup returns CDR1 SNHLY and CDR2 FYNNEI. CDR3 residues: CASREQGEGEKLFF. CDR3 DNA: TGTGCCAGCAGGGAACAGGGGGAAGGTGAAAAACTGTTTTTT.

V is TRBV20-1 and J is TRBJ1-2; D remains ambiguous. V lost 3 bases, J lost 5 bases, and 13 bases lay in between. The CDR3 covers 13 residues. Germline loops: CDR1 DFQATT, CDR2 SNEGSKA (reference sequence). This CDR3 is CSASRGVLYGYTF. CDR3 nucleotides: TGCAGTGCTAGTAGAGGAGTCCTTTATGGCTACACCTTC.

Turning to this clone: Other DNA sequences within the sample encode an identical CDR3. The V and J genes are TRBV5-4 and TRBJ1-2; 10 bases agree with TRBD1. CDR3 length: 14 residues. After removal of 4 bases from V and 2 bases from J, the junction contained 2 bases not matched to a gene. Germline-derived CDR1 and CDR2 are SGHNT and YYREEE (reference sequence). CDR3 region: CASSPGQGNYGYTF. In DNA form, the CDR3 reads TGTGCCAGCAGCCCGGGACAGGGGAACTATGGCTACACCTTC.

V usage is TRBV12-3 or TRBV12-4 and J usage is TRBJ1-1; D not certain. The CDR3 covers 13 residues. Deletions cut 1 base from V and 11 bases from J, with 14 bases between. In DNA form, the CDR3 reads TGTGCCAGCAGTTTAGGGGGTAAGGGAGACGCTTTCTTT. Translating gives CASSLGGKGDAFF.

J is TRBJ2-3 and V is TRBV19; D not certain. The length of the CDR3 is 15 residues. Trimming took 3 bases from V and 0 from J, leaving 10 bases between them. CDR1 is LNHDA and CDR2 is SQIVND in the germline V gene (reference sequence). CDR3 bases: TGTGCCAGTAGTATTTTCTGGCAAAGCACAGATACGCAGTATTTT. The encoded protein is CASSIFWQSTDTQYF.

This chain links TRBV18 with TRBJ2-1, with D perhaps matching TRBD1 (5 bases). Germline V gene lookup returns CDR1 KGHSH and CDR2 LQKENI. V shed 2 bases and J shed 10 bases, with 12 bases lying between them. This CDR3 spans 13 amino acids. CDR3 protein: CASSPGATSEQFF. CDR3 sequence (DNA): TGTGCCAGCTCACCAGGGGCAACGAGCGAGCAGTTCTTC.

The rearrangement links TRBV3-1 (or the pseudogene TRBV3-2) to TRBJ1-6; 8 nucleotides line up with TRBD1. The CDR3 has 15 residues. Germline lookup yields CDR1 LGHDT and CDR2 YNNKEL (reference sequence). Trimming removed 4 bases from V and 8 bases from J; junction bases left unmatched: 7. CDR3 DNA sequence: TGTGCCAGCAGCCTCGTCGGACAGGGCTATTCACCCCTCCACTTT. This codes for CASSLVGQGYSPLHF.

The rearrangement uses TRBV4-2 and TRBJ1-1; 8 bases map to TRBD1. The germline gives CDR1 LGHNA, CDR2 YNFKEQ. V shed 0 bases, J shed 0 bases, and the junction held 3 bases outside the gene matches. CDR3 size: 16 residues. CDR3 nucleotide sequence: TGTGCCAGCAGCCAAGATCCGACAGGGGTGAACACTGAAGCTTTCTTT. Amino acids: CASSQDPTGVNTEAFF.

This chain uses TRBV19 with TRBJ2-5; 10 nucleotides match TRBD2. CDR3 size: 16 residues. Germline V gene data show CDR1 as LNHDA and CDR2 as SQIVND (reference sequence). The ends lost 3 bases at V and 3 bases at J; junction bases unmatched: 7. The DNA of the CDR3 is TGTGCCAGTAGTATCTGGAGCGGGGGGGAAAAAGAGACCCAGTACTTC. As protein: CASSIWSGGEKETQYF.

This chain joins TRBV7-9 and TRBJ1-2; 9 nucleotides align to TRBD1. Trimming cost V 5 bases and J 8 bases; bases outside gene matches: 9. The germline V gene encodes CDR1 SEHNR and CDR2 FQNEAQ (reference sequence). The CDR3 covers 14 residues. The CDR3 DNA sequence: TGTGCCAGCAGCCACAGGGGGCGCTCGGGGGGCTACACCTTC. Translation gives CASSHRGRSGGYTF.

The rearrangement joins TRBV28 to TRBJ2-7; TRBD1 agrees at 11 bases. Losses at the gene ends were 2 bases for V and 10 bases for J; bases not matched to a gene: 4. CDR3 length: 13 residues. Germline V gives CDR1 MDHEN, CDR2 SYDVKM. The CDR3 sequence is CASSLGQGALQYF. The DNA of the CDR3 is TGTGCCAGCAGTTTAGGACAGGGGGCTCTCCAGTACTTC.

The CDR3 DNA follows: TGTGCCAGCAGCCCCCCTCCCGGGGAGGTCTATGGCTACACCTTC. Amino acids: CASSPPPGEVYGYTF. The chain combines TRBV5-4 with TRBJ1-2; no clear D gene. Germline CDR1 SGHNT, CDR2 YYREEE (reference sequence). CDR3 length equals 15 residues. Trimming cost V 4 bases and J 4 bases, with 17 bases left between them.

The chain recombines TRBV9 with TRBJ1-1; 10 bases line up with TRBD1. Germline lookup yields CDR1 SGDLS and CDR2 YYNGEE. CDR3 length equals 16 residues. Unmatched junction bases numbered 6, after V lost 4 bases and J lost 0 bases. The CDR3 spells CASSPRDRGMNTEAFF. CDR3 nucleotide sequence: TGTGCCAGCAGCCCCCGGGACAGGGGCATGAACACTGAAGCTTTCTTT. Using reference TRBV9 and TRBJ1-1 for the parts outside the CDR3, the full variable domain is DSGVTQTPKHLITATGQRVTLRCSPRSGDLSVYWYQQSLDQGLQFLIQYYNGEERAKGNILERFSAQQFPDLHSELNLSSLELGDSALYFCASSPRDRGMNTEAFFGQGTRLTVV.

This chain joins TRBV5-8 and TRBJ2-1, with D possibly being TRBD1 (6 bases). This CDR3 has 13 amino acids. V shed 4 bases and J shed 6 bases, with 11 bases lying between them. Germline CDR1 and CDR2: SGHTS and YDEGEE. The CDR3 spells CASSLQGINEQFF. For the CDR3, the DNA is TGTGCCAGCAGCCTACAGGGTATCAATGAGCAGTTCTTC.

This sequence joins TRBV27 and TRBJ1-5; no clear D gene. CDR3 length: 13 residues. Germline-derived CDR1 and CDR2 are MNHEY and SMNVEV (reference sequence). The V end was cut by 3 bases, the J end by 3 bases, with 6 bases between. The CDR3 DNA sequence: TGTGCCAGCAGTTTCCAGTACAATCAGCCCCAGCATTTT. It codes for CASSFQYNQPQHF.

The chain couples TRBV6-2 or TRBV6-3 to TRBJ1-4, with a tentative D call TRBD1 (5 bases). This CDR3 is built from 18 residues. The V end lost 2 bases, the J end lost 5 bases, and 21 bases lay between the germline ends. Germline CDR1 MNHEY, CDR2 SVGEGT. CDR3 protein: CASSYLGPFRGENEKLFF. The CDR3 nucleotides read TGTGCCAGCAGTTACCTAGGACCTTTCCGGGGGGAAAATGAAAAACTGTTTTTT.

This chain links TRBV4-3 with TRBJ1-2; 12 bases match TRBD1. J lost 4 bases, V lost 5 bases, and 11 bases had no gene match. CDR1 LGHNA and CDR2 YSLEER come from the germline V gene. The CDR3 runs 17 residues. The CDR3 reads CASSAKSGTGGPYGYTF. Here the CDR3 DNA reads TGCGCCAGCAGCGCGAAATCCGGGACAGGGGGCCCCTATGGCTACACCTTC.

Only one count was recorded for this clone. V and J are TRBV9 and TRBJ2-5; 10 bases align to TRBD2. The germline V gene encodes CDR1 SGDLS and CDR2 YYNGEE. The V segment lost 4 bases and the J segment 4 bases; nucleotides outside the gene matches: 10. CDR3 length: 16 residues. The CDR3 region is CASSTQAGGPGETQYF. CDR3 nucleotides: TGTGCCAGCAGCACGCAAGCGGGGGGGCCGGGAGAGACCCAGTACTTC.

V gene TRBV6-1 combines with J gene TRBJ2-2; D is perhaps TRBD1 (6 bases). Trimming left V 2 bases short and J 4 bases short, with 20 bases between. The length of the CDR3 is 18 residues. Germline V lookup: CDR1 MNHNS, CDR2 SASEGT. The CDR3: CASSEHVVGAVLTGELFF. CDR3 coding DNA: TGTGCCAGCAGTGAACATGTAGTGGGGGCAGTGCTCACCGGGGAGCTGTTTTTT.

The rearrangement links TRBV6-5 to TRBJ1-4, with a tentative D call TRBD1 (6 bases). Germline V gene lookup returns CDR1 MNHEY and CDR2 SVGAGI. V was clipped by 6 bases and J by 8 bases, with 16 bases between them. The CDR3 has 14 amino acids. The CDR3 DNA sequence: TGTGCCAGCAGGGAGGACAGCCCTACCGAAAAACTGTTTTTT. Protein product: CASREDSPTEKLFF.

V gene TRBV21-1 combines with J gene TRBJ2-5; the D call TRBD1 from the table was never checked on the DNA. TRBV21-1 is described as a pseudogene. CDR3 length: 14 residues. The CDR3 here is CASSKEQGQETQYF. The CDR3 nucleotides read TGTGCCAGCAGCAAAGAACAGGGTCAAGAGACCCAGTACTTC.

V and J are TRBV6-5 and TRBJ1-1; D may be TRBD1 (5 bases). V was pared by 6 bases and J by 0 bases, with 11 bases between. Germline V gives CDR1 MNHEY, CDR2 SVGAGI. The CDR3 totals 14 residues. CDR3 loop: CASSLDRLNTEAFF. The CDR3 bases are TGTGCCAGCAGCCTAGACAGATTGAACACTGAAGCTTTCTTT.

This chain uses TRBV19 with TRBJ1-2; TRBD1 aligns across 7 bases. Germline V gene lookup returns CDR1 LNHDA and CDR2 SQIVND (reference sequence). The CDR3 has 15 amino acids. V shed 4 bases, J shed 3 bases, and the junction held 8 bases outside the gene matches. CDR3 sequence (DNA): TGTGCCAGTAGTAGATCGGGCCAGGGGGACTATGGCTACACCTTC. This translates into CASSRSGQGDYGYTF.

The rearrangement uses TRBV4-1 and TRBJ1-1; a weak D match, TRBD1 (5 bases). The CDR3 contains 14 residues. V gave up 1 base and J gave up 5 bases, with 11 bases separating them. Germline CDR1 MGHRA, CDR2 YSYEKL. CDR3 sequence: CASSQAGGVTEAFF. As DNA, the CDR3 is TGCGCCAGCAGCCAAGCCGGGGGAGTGACTGAAGCTTTCTTT.

V and J are TRBV3-1 (or the pseudogene TRBV3-2) and TRBJ2-1, with TRBD2 matching 16 bases. The length of the CDR3 is 18 residues. Germline V gives CDR1 LGHDT, CDR2 YNNKEL (reference sequence). After removal of 1 base from V and 9 bases from J, the junction contained 9 bases not matched to a gene. Here the CDR3 DNA reads TGTGCCAGCAGCCAAGCCCCTGGGACTAGCGGGGGGGCTGGTGAGCAGTTCTTC. It translates to CASSQAPGTSGGAGEQFF.

The rearrangement joins TRBV2 to TRBJ1-2; perhaps TRBD1 as D (6 bases). This CDR3 has 16 amino acids. V lost 0 bases, J lost 0 bases, and 11 bases lay in between. From germline, CDR1 is SNHLY and CDR2 FYNNEI. CDR3 protein: CASSEALKGANYGYTF. CDR3 nucleotides: TGTGCCAGCAGTGAAGCGCTGAAGGGGGCTAACTATGGCTACACCTTC.

This rearrangement joins TRBV10-3 to TRBJ2-3; possibly TRBD2 for D (7 bases). The CDR3 extends over 15 amino acids. Germline loops: CDR1 ENHRY, CDR2 SYGVKD. V dropped 2 bases and J dropped 6 bases, with 15 bases sitting between them. As DNA, the CDR3 is TGTGCCATCAGTGAGGGGCGGGGGCTTGGGGATACGCAGTATTTT. Translated: CAISEGRGLGDTQYF.

This clone has just a few counts. The V call is TRBV7-2, the J call TRBJ1-4; weak D call: TRBD1 (5 bases). Germline V lookup: CDR1 SGHTA, CDR2 FQGNSA. This CDR3 has 17 residues. The V and J ends lost 5 bases and 3 bases respectively, with 19 bases between them. The DNA of the CDR3 is TGTGCCAGCAGCCAACCCTCGGGGGGAAGGGCTAATGAAAAACTGTTTTTT. Amino acid sequence: CASSQPSGGRANEKLFF.